Shown below are 24 T cell receptor beta chains from a single sample sequenced in a study of CD8+ T cells in alopecia areata. Regarding treatment: oral pan-JAK inhibitor, 5-10 mg twice daily. RNA extraction was followed by reverse transcription into cDNA, which acted as the sequencing template. TCRdb keeps only in-frame clones here, not all; method: immunoSEQ multiplex PCR. The table has approximately 210,000 clones, approximately 72% seen once. The specimen comprised CD4+ T cells sorted from blood, sampled around week 46, from a patient treated with tofacitinib. All receptors come from a human donor with alopecia areata.

The rearrangement uses TRBV15 and TRBJ2-7, with 7 bases aligning to TRBD1. Looked up from germline, CDR1 is LNHNV and CDR2 is YYDKDF (reference sequence). The CDR3 runs 14 residues. V trimming: 2 bases; J trimming: 4 bases; junction bases outside the gene matches: 5. In DNA, the CDR3 is TGTGCCACCAGCAGACGACAGGGTGGGTACGAGCAGTACTTC. Protein product: CATSRRQGGYEQYF.

The V and J genes are TRBV14 and TRBJ2-5; D possibly matches TRBD1 or TRBD2 (5 bases each). In germline, CDR1 is SGHDN, CDR2 FVKESK. With 5 bases removed from V and 7 bases from J, the gap between germline ends came to 14 bases. This CDR3 has 13 amino acids. CDR3 sequence: CASSSQGPGTQYF. Written as DNA, the CDR3 is TGTGCCAGCAGCTCCCAGGGACCGGGGACCCAGTACTTC. The full variable domain, completed using reference TRBV14 and TRBJ2-5, is EAGVTQFPSHSVIEKGQTVTLRCDPISGHDNLYWYRRVMGKEIKFLLHFVKESKQDESGMPNNRFLAERTGGTYSTLKVQPAELEDSGVYFCASSSQGPGTQYFGPGTRLLVL.

The chain joins TRBV6-6 to TRBJ1-2, with TRBD1 matching over 8 bases. This CDR3 is built from 16 residues. Germline-derived CDR1 and CDR2 are MNHNY and SVGAGI (reference sequence). The J segment lost 5 bases and the V segment lost 4 bases, leaving 12 bases of the junction unmatched. Here the CDR3 DNA reads TGTGCCAGCAGTTTCCCCTCGGGGCAGGGGGCGTATGGCTACACCTTC. This codes for CASSFPSGQGAYGYTF.

This clone was detected once. J is TRBJ1-2 and V is TRBV30; 8 bases fit TRBD1. The germline V gene encodes CDR1 GTSNPN and CDR2 SVGIG (reference sequence). Trimming at V came to 1 base and at J to 2 bases, leaving 12 bases not matched to a gene. The length of the CDR3 is 17 residues. Written as DNA, the CDR3 is TGTGCCTGGAGTGCCTTGGACAGGGACCCTTCAAACTATGGCTACACCTTC. It yields the protein CAWSALDRDPSNYGYTF. Complete variable domain (other parts from reference TRBV30 and TRBJ1-2): SQTIHQWPATLVQPVGSPLSLECTVEGTSNPNLYWYRQAAGRGLQLLFYSVGIGQISSEVPQNLSASRPQDRQFILSSKKLLLSDSGFYLCAWSALDRDPSNYGYTFGSGTRLTVV.

The chain links TRBV29-1 to TRBJ2-7, with D tentatively TRBD2 (6 bases). Trimming stripped 5 bases from V and 4 bases from J, with 18 bases between. In germline, CDR1 is SQVTM, CDR2 ANQGSEA. The CDR3 is 14 residues long. The CDR3 DNA follows: TGCAGCGTTTTAGATCAGGGACTTGGTTACGAGCAGTACTTC. It specifies CSVLDQGLGYEQYF.

The sample holds a few counts of this clone. The CDR3 here is CASSFGQVLPEQYF. CDR3 coding DNA: TGTGCCAGCAGCTTCGGACAGGTTCTGCCCGAGCAGTACTTC. The chain couples TRBV11-2 to TRBJ2-7, with 7 bases that match TRBD1. Unmatched junction bases numbered 8, after V lost 3 bases and J lost 6 bases. The CDR3 runs to 14 residues. Germline CDR1 and CDR2: SGHAT and FQNNGV.

The gene calls are TRBV29-1 and TRBJ2-7, with 14 bases aligning to TRBD2. The length of the CDR3 is 17 residues. Losses at the gene ends were 8 bases for V and 3 bases for J; bases not matched to a gene: 15. Looked up from germline, CDR1 is SQVTM and CDR2 is ANQGSEA. In DNA form, the CDR3 reads TGCAGCTTAGGGACTAGCGGGGGAACGACATATTTCTACGAGCAGTACTTC. It encodes CSLGTSGGTTYFYEQYF.

In its sample, this clone was seen a few times. This chain links TRBV19 with TRBJ1-6, with D maybe TRBD1 (6 bases). V was pared by 5 bases and J by 9 bases, with 14 bases between. The CDR3 is made up of 14 amino acids. Germline CDR1 and CDR2: LNHDA and SQIVND (reference sequence). CDR3 protein: CASSSGTLSSPLHF. CDR3 coding DNA: TGTGCCAGTAGTTCCGGGACACTCTCTTCACCCCTCCACTTT.

The V gene is TRBV4-3, the J gene TRBJ2-2; the match to TRBD1 covers 10 bases. This CDR3 is built from 17 residues. V shed 3 bases and J 6 bases; nucleotides not matched to a gene: 10. Germline CDR1 is LGHNA and CDR2 is YSLEER. CDR3 amino acids: CASSHPRDRGEPGELFF. DNA for the CDR3: TGCGCCAGCAGCCACCCCCGGGACAGGGGTGAACCCGGGGAGCTGTTTTTT.

The chain joins TRBV30 to TRBJ1-1; D is unclear. The V end was cut by 3 bases, the J end by 3 bases, with 8 bases between. The CDR3 runs to 12 residues. Germline V gene lookup returns CDR1 GTSNPN and CDR2 SVGIG (reference sequence). The CDR3 DNA reads TGTGCCTGGAGCGGAGAACACACTGAAGCTTTCTTT. Translated: CAWSGEHTEAFF.

The V gene is TRBV6-1, the J gene TRBJ2-7; 8 bases agree with TRBD1. This CDR3 is built from 13 residues. After removal of 5 bases from V and 4 bases from J, the junction contained 4 bases not matched to a gene. In germline, CDR1 is MNHNS, CDR2 SASEGT. The CDR3 here is CASSLDRVYEQYF. CDR3 nucleotide sequence: TGTGCCAGCAGTTTGGACAGGGTTTACGAGCAGTACTTC.

The chain links TRBV7-2 to TRBJ2-5; TRBD2 matches at 14 bases. V shed 5 bases and J 7 bases; nucleotides not matched to a gene: 6. Per the germline V gene, CDR1 is SGHTA and CDR2 is FQGNSA. The CDR3 extends over 15 amino acids. The CDR3 DNA reads TGTGCCAGCAGCCAGGGACTAGCGGGGGCGGGGACCCAGTACTTC. This codes for CASSQGLAGAGTQYF.

The V and J genes are TRBV5-1 and TRBJ2-3; D gene uncertain. The germline CDR1 and CDR2 sequences are SGHRS and YFSETQ. Trimming removed 0 bases from V and 3 bases from J, with 11 bases in between. The CDR3 is 15 amino acids. The chain's CDR3 is CASSLDPRATDTQYF. In nucleotides, the CDR3 is TGCGCCAGCAGCTTGGACCCCAGAGCTACAGATACGCAGTATTTT.

V usage is TRBV15 and J usage is TRBJ1-3; D may be TRBD1 (5 bases). The CDR3 is 15 amino acids. With 3 bases removed from V and 0 bases from J, the gap between germline ends came to 9 bases. Germline V gene lookup returns CDR1 LNHNV and CDR2 YYDKDF (reference sequence). The CDR3 nucleotides are TGTGCCACCAGCAGCGGGGGGATCTCTGGAAACACCATATATTTT. It encodes CATSSGGISGNTIYF.

The chain joins TRBV5-1 to TRBJ2-7; 7 bases line up with TRBD1. With V trimmed by 0 bases and J by 3 bases, 0 bases remained unmatched. The germline gives CDR1 SGHRS, CDR2 YFSETQ. The CDR3 consists of 13 residues. As DNA, the CDR3 is TGCGCCAGCAGCTTGGACAGGGGCTACGAGCAGTACTTC. Amino acids: CASSLDRGYEQYF.

The V gene is TRBV27, the J gene TRBJ1-1; D is unclear. Germline loops: CDR1 MNHEY, CDR2 SMNVEV (reference sequence). V lost 3 bases and J lost 7, with 12 bases in between. The CDR3 consists of 13 residues. CDR3 protein: CASSLLPHNEAFF. The DNA of the CDR3 is TGTGCCAGCAGTTTGCTTCCACACAATGAAGCTTTCTTT.

The gene calls are TRBV29-1 and TRBJ1-2; unclear D gene. The CDR3 is 16 residues long. Trimming took 0 bases from V and 4 from J, leaving 18 bases between them. Germline CDR1 SQVTM, CDR2 ANQGSEA. The chain's CDR3 is CSVEDPRGWMTYGYTF. Written as DNA, the CDR3 is TGCAGCGTTGAAGATCCTAGAGGATGGATGACCTATGGCTACACCTTC.

V usage is TRBV11-2 and J usage is TRBJ2-4; 7 nucleotides match TRBD2. J gave up 5 bases and V 6 bases, and 7 bases lay outside the gene matches. The CDR3 spans 14 residues. The V gene's germline CDR1 is SGHAT and CDR2 FQNNGV. CDR3 sequence (DNA): TGTGCCAGCAGGGGAGGGGACTACGAAAACATTCAGTACTTC. Translating it yields CASRGGDYENIQYF.

CDR3 protein: CASSYGRGLQTEAFF. DNA for the CDR3: TGTGCCAGCAGTTATGGTCGCGGACTCCAGACTGAAGCTTTCTTT. The chain links TRBV6-5 to TRBJ1-1; no clear D gene. CDR1 and CDR2 (germline): MNHEY, SVGAGI. V was shortened by 3 bases and J by 5 bases, with 16 bases between the two germline ends. This CDR3 comprises 15 residues.

The J gene is TRBJ1-2, the V gene TRBV4-3; D gene ambiguous. Germline V gives CDR1 LGHNA, CDR2 YSLEER. Trimming cost V 0 bases and J 1 base, with 15 bases left between them. The CDR3 is 17 residues long. The CDR3 DNA reads as TGCGCCAGCAGCCAAGATCTCCGGGGTCCCGATAACTATGGCTACACCTTC. Protein sequence: CASSQDLRGPDNYGYTF.

For the CDR3, the DNA is TGTGCCAGCAGCCGGGCAGGGGATAGCCACAATGAGCAGTTCTTC. This gives the protein CASSRAGDSHNEQFF. This chain uses TRBV11-2 with TRBJ2-1, with D possibly matching TRBD1 (6 bases). Trimming removed 5 bases at V and 5 bases at J, with 16 bases between. The CDR3 has 15 residues. Per germline, CDR1 SGHAT and CDR2 FQNNGV.

CDR3 coding DNA: TGTGCCAGCAGTTTATCACCGGGGGGGGGCAATCAGCCCCAGCATTTT. Amino acids: CASSLSPGGGNQPQHF. The rearrangement links TRBV27 to TRBJ1-5, with D possibly being TRBD1 (5 bases). V was cut by 0 bases and J by 2 bases, with 11 bases left in between. Germline-derived CDR1 and CDR2 are MNHEY and SMNVEV (reference sequence). The CDR3 is 16 residues long.

This chain connects TRBV30 to TRBJ2-7; D not certain. V lost 0 bases to trimming and J lost 7 bases, with 13 bases between them. CDR1 GTSNPN and CDR2 SVGIG come from the germline V gene (reference sequence). This CDR3 has 13 residues. The CDR3 DNA sequence: TGTGCCTGGAGTGTACGGTCCCTGGGGGAGCAGTACTTC. It is translated as CAWSVRSLGEQYF.

The V gene is TRBV9, the J gene TRBJ1-5; D is ambiguous. This CDR3 is 15 amino acids long. The V gene lost 4 bases and the J gene lost 9 bases, with 20 bases spanning the gap. The germline gives CDR1 SGDLS, CDR2 YYNGEE. The CDR3 region is CASSLDAKLVSPQHF. The DNA of the CDR3 is TGTGCCAGCAGCCTAGACGCTAAGCTTGTTTCGCCCCAGCATTTT. The variable domain in full, with the rest retrieved from reference TRBV9 and TRBJ1-5, is DSGVTQTPKHLITATGQRVTLRCSPRSGDLSVYWYQQSLDQGLQFLIQYYNGEERAKGNILERFSAQQFPDLHSELNLSSLELGDSALYFCASSLDAKLVSPQHFGDGTRLSIL.